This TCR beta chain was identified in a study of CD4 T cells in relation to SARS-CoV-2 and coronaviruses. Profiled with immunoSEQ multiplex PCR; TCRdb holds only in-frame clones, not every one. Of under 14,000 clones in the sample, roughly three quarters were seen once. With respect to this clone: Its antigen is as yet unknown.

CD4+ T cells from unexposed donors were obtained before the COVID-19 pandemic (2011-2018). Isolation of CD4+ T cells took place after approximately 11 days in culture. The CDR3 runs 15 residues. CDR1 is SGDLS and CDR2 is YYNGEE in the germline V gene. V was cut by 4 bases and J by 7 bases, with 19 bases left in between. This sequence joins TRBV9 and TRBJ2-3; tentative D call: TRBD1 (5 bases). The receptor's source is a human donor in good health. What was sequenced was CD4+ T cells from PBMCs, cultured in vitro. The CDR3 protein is CASSREQVGPNTQYF. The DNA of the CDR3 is TGTGCCAGCAGCAGAGAACAGGTGGGTCCAAATACGCAGTATTTT.